The 16 T cell receptor beta chains listed next were all sequenced from one sample in a study of cytomegalovirus exposure and HLA in healthy donors. The PCR used 60 Vbeta and 13 Jbeta primers. TCRdb keeps only in-frame clones here, not all; method: immunoSEQ multiplex PCR. The profile shows about 120,000 clones, 77% of them singletons. Sequencing was carried out using PBMCs. The receptors shown here come from a young man in good health and CMV-seropositive.

The gene calls are TRBV30 and TRBJ2-3; 9 bases fit TRBD2. The CDR3 is made up of 14 amino acids. From germline, CDR1 is GTSNPN and CDR2 SVGIG (reference sequence). The J segment lost 3 bases and the V segment lost 2 bases, leaving 3 bases of the junction unmatched. The CDR3: CAWSPGLATDTQYF. CDR3 nucleotide sequence: TGTGCCTGGAGTCCCGGACTAGCGACAGATACGCAGTATTTT.

The chain has TRBV5-4 and TRBJ2-7, with 14 bases aligning to TRBD2. The CDR3 has 16 amino acids. Germline V gives CDR1 SGHNT, CDR2 YYREEE (reference sequence). The V gene end was trimmed by 4 bases and the J gene end by 4 bases; junction bases not matched to a gene: 7. The CDR3 DNA sequence: TGTGCCAGCAGCGTGAAAGGGACTAGCGGGAGTTACGAGCAGTACTTC. Translating it yields CASSVKGTSGSYEQYF.

The V call is TRBV19, the J call TRBJ2-3; D is perhaps TRBD1 (5 bases). The CDR3 has 14 amino acids. Germline CDR1 LNHDA, CDR2 SQIVND (reference sequence). V lost 3 bases and J 4 bases, leaving 11 bases between the germline ends. The CDR3 loop is CASSITEGADTQYF. CDR3 coding DNA: TGTGCCAGTAGTATTACAGAAGGGGCAGATACGCAGTATTTT. The full variable domain, with the rest looked up from reference TRBV19 and TRBJ2-3, is DGGITQSPKYLFRKEGQNVTLSCEQNLNHDAMYWYRQDPGQGLRLIYYSQIVNDFQKGDIAEGYSVSREKKESFPLTVTSAQKNPTAFYLCASSITEGADTQYFGPGTRLTVL.

This clone was detected once. The genes are TRBV6-5 and TRBJ2-1, with D possibly being TRBD2 (5 bases). This CDR3 is 15 amino acids long. CDR1 and CDR2 (germline): MNHEY, SVGAGI. Trimming took 6 bases from V and 2 from J, leaving 14 bases between them. CDR3 region: CASSHYGETYNEQFF. The CDR3, as DNA: TGTGCCAGCAGCCACTACGGGGAGACCTACAATGAGCAGTTCTTC.

This clone was detected only a few times. The rearrangement joins TRBV7-2 to TRBJ1-1; D unresolved. Trimming took off 0 bases at V and 1 base at J, with 12 bases between the two ends. CDR1 is SGHTA, CDR2 FQGNSA, per germline. There are 16 residues in the CDR3. The CDR3 reads CASSLAMARRNTEAFF. The CDR3 DNA reads TGTGCCAGCAGCTTAGCCATGGCCAGGCGGAACACTGAAGCTTTCTTT.

Only a few counts were recorded for this clone. The V call is TRBV4-1, the J call TRBJ1-1; 8 nucleotides line up with TRBD1. The germline gives CDR1 MGHRA, CDR2 YSYEKL. V lost 0 bases, J lost 1 base, and 1 base stayed unmatched. The CDR3 length is 15 residues. The CDR3 protein is CASSQETGENTEAFF. The CDR3 DNA sequence: TGCGCCAGCAGCCAAGAGACAGGGGAGAACACTGAAGCTTTCTTT.

This clone was detected once. Other DNA sequences in the sample encode the same CDR3. The chain uses TRBV5-1 and TRBJ1-2; 7 nucleotides match TRBD1. The CDR3 contains 14 residues. Germline CDR1 is SGHRS and CDR2 is YFSETQ. V lost 0 bases to trimming and J lost 2 bases; unmatched junction nucleotides: 1. The CDR3 bases are TGCGCCAGCAGCTTGGGGGGACAGAACTATGGCTACACCTTC. This encodes CASSLGGQNYGYTF.

Written as DNA, the CDR3 is TGCGCCAGCAGCCCCGGGACTCCCTCCGGGGAGCTGTTTTTT. This encodes CASSPGTPSGELFF. The chain combines TRBV5-1 with TRBJ2-2; the D gene is possibly TRBD2 (6 bases). The V end lost 4 bases, the J end lost 6 bases, and 13 bases lay between the germline ends. CDR3 length: 14 amino acids. Germline V lookup: CDR1 SGHRS, CDR2 YFSETQ.

The chain employs TRBV5-1 and TRBJ1-2; TRBD1 matches 7 bases. There are 14 residues in the CDR3. The V segment lost 4 bases and the J segment 4 bases; nucleotides outside the gene matches: 7. Per the germline V gene, CDR1 is SGHRS and CDR2 is YFSETQ. CDR3 sequence: CASSPGQTPYGYTF. In nucleotides, the CDR3 is TGCGCCAGCAGCCCGGGACAGACCCCCTATGGCTACACCTTC.

About this clone: Other DNA sequences of this sample code for an identical CDR3. This chain uses TRBV5-1 with TRBJ1-2; D not certain. The CDR3 runs 13 residues. The germline gives CDR1 SGHRS, CDR2 YFSETQ. V was clipped by 1 base and J by 6 bases, with 10 bases between them. The CDR3 DNA follows: TGCGCCAGCAGCTTGTTGACCGGGGATGGCTACACCTTC. Protein product: CASSLLTGDGYTF. Drawing the rest from reference TRBV5-1 and TRBJ1-2, the complete variable domain is KAGVTQTPRYLIKTRGQQVTLSCSPISGHRSVSWYQQTPGQGLQFLFEYFSETQRNKGNFPGRFSGRQFSNSRSEMNVSTLELGDSALYLCASSLLTGDGYTFGSGTRLTVV.

The chain has TRBV27 and TRBJ2-5, with unresolved D. Germline values: CDR1 MNHEY, CDR2 SMNVEV (reference sequence). V dropped 5 bases and J dropped 0 bases, with 10 bases sitting between them. The CDR3 has 14 amino acids. The CDR3 spells CASSPSSYQETQYF. The CDR3 bases are TGTGCCAGCAGTCCCTCTTCGTACCAAGAGACCCAGTACTTC.

This sequence joins TRBV5-1 and TRBJ2-1, with D unresolved. CDR1 is SGHRS, CDR2 YFSETQ, per germline. Between the trimmed V and J ends, which lost 0 bases and 5 bases, there was a span of 6 bases. The CDR3 is 13 residues long. This CDR3 reads CASSLEFDNEQFF. Here the CDR3 DNA reads TGCGCCAGCAGCTTGGAATTCGACAATGAGCAGTTCTTC.

This chain links TRBV19 with TRBJ2-7; the match to TRBD1 covers 8 bases. Losses at the gene ends were 5 bases for V and 3 bases for J; bases not matched to a gene: 6. The CDR3 is 14 residues long. Germline CDR1 reads LNHDA; CDR2 reads SQIVND (reference sequence). The CDR3 nucleotides read TGTGCCAGTAGTGGGGTGACAGGGGTCTACGAGCAGTACTTC. The encoded protein is CASSGVTGVYEQYF.

The chain is built from TRBV27 and TRBJ2-7; 10 positions match TRBD1. This CDR3 has 15 amino acids. The germline V gene has CDR1 MNHEY and CDR2 SMNVEV (reference sequence). J lost 0 bases, V lost 2 bases, and 1 base had no gene match. For the CDR3, the DNA is TGTGCCAGCAGTTTAGGGACAGGGGTCTCCTACGAGCAGTACTTC. It yields the protein CASSLGTGVSYEQYF.

This chain connects TRBV28 to TRBJ1-5; no clear D gene. The CDR3 sequence is 20 residues long. The ends were cut back, 7 bases at V and 0 bases at J, with 28 bases in the middle. The germline CDR1 and CDR2 sequences are MDHEN and SYDVKM. In DNA, the CDR3 is TGTGCCAGCACCCTTATTTACCGGAGAGAGGGCCCCTATAGCAATCAGCCCCAGCATTTT. The encoded protein is CASTLIYRREGPYSNQPQHF.

J is TRBJ1-2 and V is TRBV2; D is perhaps TRBD1 (6 bases). This CDR3 comprises 12 residues. Trimming shortened V by 5 bases and J by 6 bases, and 10 bases separated the two germline ends. Per germline, CDR1 SNHLY and CDR2 FYNNEI. For the CDR3, the DNA is TGTGCCAGCAGTACCAGGGGAGATGGCTACACCTTC. This codes for CASSTRGDGYTF.